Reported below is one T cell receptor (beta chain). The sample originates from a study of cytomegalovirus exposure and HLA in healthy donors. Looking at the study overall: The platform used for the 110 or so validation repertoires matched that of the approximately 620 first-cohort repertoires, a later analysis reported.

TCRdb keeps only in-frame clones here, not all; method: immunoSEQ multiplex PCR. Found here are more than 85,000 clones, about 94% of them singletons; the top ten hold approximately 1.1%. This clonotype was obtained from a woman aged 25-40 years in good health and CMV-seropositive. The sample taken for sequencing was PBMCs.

The CDR3 loop is CASSQVWRATQETQYF. In DNA form, the CDR3 reads TGCGCCAGCAGCCAAGTGTGGCGGGCCACCCAAGAGACCCAGTACTTC. The rearrangement joins TRBV4-3 to TRBJ2-5, with D perhaps matching TRBD2 (5 bases). Germline V gives CDR1 LGHNA, CDR2 YSLEER. This CDR3 has 16 amino acids. V dropped 1 base and J dropped 1 base, with 13 bases sitting between them.